The following is a T cell receptor (beta chain) sequence with its context. The target antigen is unknown. Each of the donors was a healthy bone marrow donor. V trimming: 7 bases; J trimming: 7 bases; junction bases outside the gene matches: 9. Per the germline V gene, CDR1 is MNHEY and CDR2 is SVGAGI. The CDR3 is 13 amino acids. This specimen comes from a study of cytomegalovirus exposure and HLA in healthy donors. Overall study findings and caveats: The authors considered a cluster of highly shared sequence variants likely to be a sequencing artifact. In a later analysis, HLA-C alleles had the fewest associated TCRs, DRB1 alleles the most.

Primers for the PCR totalled 60 Vbeta and 13 Jbeta. Profiling relied on immunoSEQ multiplex PCR, and the TCRdb table lists in-frame clones only, not all of them. Of 100,000 to 150,000 clones in the sample, roughly 70% are singletons; the top ten hold roughly 3%. The rearrangement joins TRBV6-5 to TRBJ1-2; 7 nucleotides line up with TRBD1. The receptor comes from a woman aged 40 to 50 in good health and CMV-seropositive. Sequencing input: PBMCs. CDR3 region: CASTTDRAGGYTF. Here the CDR3 DNA reads TGTGCCAGCACCACCGACAGGGCGGGTGGCTACACCTTC.